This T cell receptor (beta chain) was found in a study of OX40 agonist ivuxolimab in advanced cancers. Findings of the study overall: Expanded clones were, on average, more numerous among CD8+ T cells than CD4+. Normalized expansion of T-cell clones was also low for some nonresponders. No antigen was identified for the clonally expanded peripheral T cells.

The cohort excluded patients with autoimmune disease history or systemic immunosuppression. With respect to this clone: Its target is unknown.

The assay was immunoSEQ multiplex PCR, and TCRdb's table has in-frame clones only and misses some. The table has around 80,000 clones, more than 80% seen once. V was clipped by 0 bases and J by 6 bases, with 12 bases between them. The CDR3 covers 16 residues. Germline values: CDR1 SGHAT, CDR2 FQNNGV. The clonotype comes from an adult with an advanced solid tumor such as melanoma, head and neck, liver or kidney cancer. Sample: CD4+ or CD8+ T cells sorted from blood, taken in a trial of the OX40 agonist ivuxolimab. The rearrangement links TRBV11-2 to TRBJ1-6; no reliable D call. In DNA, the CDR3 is TGTGCCAGCAGCTTAGAGAGGCGTGGCGGTAATTCACCCCTCCACTTT. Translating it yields CASSLERRGGNSPLHF.